Listed here are 14 T cell receptor beta chains from one sample, sequenced in a study of blood T cell repertoires in COVID-19. Using immunoSEQ multiplex PCR, the repertoire was profiled, and TCRdb retains in-frame clones only, with some absent. The sample yields around 270,000 clones, less than 90% seen once. The sequenced sample was peripheral blood. The receptors were sampled from a man in his sixties with acute or convalescent COVID-19.

The chain has TRBV19 and TRBJ2-7; 10 positions agree with TRBD1. The CDR3 contains 15 residues. In germline, CDR1 is LNHDA, CDR2 SQIVND (reference sequence). Unmatched junction bases numbered 11, after V lost 5 bases and J lost 7 bases. CDR3 sequence (DNA): TGTGCCAGTAGTCCTGGGACAGGGGATTATCGGGAGCAGTACTTC. It codes for CASSPGTGDYREQYF.

The V and J genes are TRBV28 and TRBJ2-7; 16 nucleotides agree with TRBD2. The CDR3 is 16 amino acids. Germline V gene data show CDR1 as MDHEN and CDR2 as SYDVKM. J was trimmed by 3 bases and V by 2 bases; bases with no gene match: 1. The CDR3 coding sequence is TGTGCCAGCAGTTTAGGGACTAGCGGGAGGGACTACGAGCAGTACTTC. This codes for CASSLGTSGRDYEQYF. The full variable domain, with the rest looked up from reference TRBV28 and TRBJ2-7, is DVKVTQSSRYLVKRTGEKVFLECVQDMDHENMFWYRQDPGLGLRLIYFSYDVKMKEKGDIPEGYSVSREKKERFSLILESASTNQTSMYLCASSLGTSGRDYEQYFGPGTRLTVT.

This clone came up once. V usage is TRBV7-9 and J usage is TRBJ2-2, with 8 bases identical to TRBD1. The junction had 3 bases not matched to a gene; V was cut back by 5 bases and J by 1 base. The CDR3 is 15 residues long. Per the germline V gene, CDR1 is SEHNR and CDR2 is FQNEAQ (reference sequence). The CDR3 sequence: CASSPGQGNTGELFF. CDR3 in DNA: TGTGCCAGCAGCCCAGGACAGGGGAACACCGGGGAGCTGTTTTTT.

This clone was observed a few times. V and J are TRBV6-5 and TRBJ1-1, with D perhaps matching TRBD1 (5 bases). Deletions cut 6 bases from V and 5 bases from J, with 16 bases between. The germline V gene encodes CDR1 MNHEY and CDR2 SVGAGI. This CDR3 region has 14 residues. CDR3 protein: CASRGTMERTEAFF. DNA for the CDR3: TGTGCCAGCAGGGGGACTATGGAACGAACTGAAGCTTTCTTT.

This clone turned up a few times. This rearrangement joins TRBV7-2 to TRBJ2-3; 8 bases match TRBD2. V dropped 5 bases and J dropped 1; count of bases not matched to a gene: 11. The CDR3 covers 17 residues. Germline CDR1 reads SGHTA; CDR2 reads FQGNSA. This chain's CDR3 is CASSITSLADGTDTQYF. In DNA, the CDR3 is TGTGCCAGCAGCATAACCTCACTAGCGGACGGCACAGATACGCAGTATTTT.

The rearrangement uses TRBV7-9 and TRBJ1-2, with 7 bases identical to TRBD1. The V gene's germline CDR1 is SEHNR and CDR2 FQNEAQ (reference sequence). The CDR3 extends over 15 amino acids. J lost 5 bases, V lost 1 base, and 7 bases had no gene match. Here the CDR3 DNA reads TGTGCCAGCAGCTTAGAAATACCACAGGGGTATGGCTACACCTTC. Translated, it gives CASSLEIPQGYGYTF.

The V gene is TRBV7-9, the J gene TRBJ1-4; 10 bases align to TRBD1. Per germline, CDR1 SEHNR and CDR2 FQNEAQ (reference sequence). CDR3 length: 14 residues. V shed 6 bases, J shed 10 bases, and the junction held 8 bases outside the gene matches. The CDR3 sequence is CASRPGTGVGKLFF. CDR3 nucleotide sequence: TGTGCCAGCAGACCCGGGACAGGGGTAGGAAAACTGTTTTTT.

This rearrangement joins TRBV3-1 (or the pseudogene TRBV3-2) to TRBJ1-4; D uncertain. The germline V gene has CDR1 LGHDT and CDR2 YNNKEL (reference sequence). The CDR3 length is 16 residues. V dropped 5 bases and J dropped 0 bases, with 13 bases sitting between them. CDR3 sequence reads: CASSSYESATNEKLFF. The CDR3 DNA is TGTGCCAGCAGCTCCTACGAGAGTGCAACTAATGAAAAACTGTTTTTT.

The rearrangement joins TRBV6-2 or TRBV6-3 to TRBJ2-6; 8 bases fit TRBD2. The germline gives CDR1 MNHEY, CDR2 SVGEGT. The CDR3 extends over 15 amino acids. After removal of 6 bases from V and 4 bases from J, the junction contained 5 bases not matched to a gene. The CDR3 loop reads CASSSGGAGANVLTF. The CDR3 DNA reads TGTGCCAGCAGCTCCGGGGGGGCAGGGGCCAACGTCCTGACTTTC.

The rearrangement uses TRBV2 and TRBJ2-2, with D hard to call. This CDR3 is built from 14 residues. The germline V and J ends were trimmed by 4 bases and 6 bases, with 12 bases remaining between them. Germline values: CDR1 SNHLY, CDR2 FYNNEI. CDR3 amino acids: CASSGQDYPGELFF. The CDR3 DNA follows: TGTGCCAGCAGTGGCCAGGATTACCCCGGGGAGCTGTTTTTT.

The V gene is TRBV4-1, the J gene TRBJ2-1, with 7 bases matching TRBD1. The CDR3 sequence is 14 residues long. Germline V CDR1 and CDR2: MGHRA, YSYEKL. V lost 2 bases, J lost 6 bases, and 4 bases stayed unmatched. The CDR3 sequence: CASSQRDRINEQFF. For the CDR3, the DNA is TGCGCCAGCAGCCAACGGGACAGAATCAATGAGCAGTTCTTC.

The rearrangement links TRBV4-2 to TRBJ2-3; 7 bases align to TRBD2. This CDR3 has 18 residues. CDR1 and CDR2 from the germline V gene are LGHNA and YNFKEQ. The ends lost 0 bases at V and 3 bases at J; junction bases unmatched: 12. The CDR3 sequence is CASSQEARGGGLTDTQYF. CDR3 sequence (DNA): TGTGCCAGCAGCCAAGAGGCCCGTGGGGGGGGGTTGACAGATACGCAGTATTTT.

This clone was counted only a few times. The chain uses TRBV21-1 and TRBJ1-5. TRBV21-1 represents a pseudogene. CDR3 size: 15 residues. The CDR3 nucleotides read TGTGCCAGCAGCAAAGTGGGAGGTAGCAATCAGCCCCAGCATTTT. Residues: CASSKVGGSNQPQHF.

The chain joins TRBV19 to TRBJ1-5; perhaps TRBD1 as D (5 bases). Germline V CDR1 and CDR2: LNHDA, SQIVND (reference sequence). The CDR3 has 16 residues. Deletions cut 3 bases from V and 6 bases from J, with 18 bases between. The CDR3 is CASSMGAFSQGQPQHF. For the CDR3, the DNA is TGTGCCAGTAGTATGGGTGCATTTTCCCAGGGTCAGCCCCAGCATTTT. Based on the CDR3 plus reference TRBV19 and TRBJ1-5, the full variable domain is DGGITQSPKYLFRKEGQNVTLSCEQNLNHDAMYWYRQDPGQGLRLIYYSQIVNDFQKGDIAEGYSVSREKKESFPLTVTSAQKNPTAFYLCASSMGAFSQGQPQHFGDGTRLSIL.